Frequency places the clone carrying this T cell receptor beta chain as medium-sized. Preparation of TRB cDNA libraries relied on 5' RACE carrying UMI labels. TCRdb processed the 5' RACE reads again and assigns one entry to each CDR3 protein, with no DNA. In all, the sample yields roughly 8,200 distinct CDR3 sequences. The data originate from a study of CXCR3-negative and CXCR3-positive naive CD8 T cells. Study summary: Each library gave roughly 1.5 +/- 0.3 million of 130 million to 150 million TRB reads.

CDR1 is SQVTM and CDR2 is ANQGSEA in the germline V gene. There are 13 residues in the CDR3. The TCR was taken from a human donor in good health. Some clones in this sample may be carry-over from other donors' samples. Sequencing used naive CXCR3- CD8+ T cells from blood. Specified subset: CD45RO-CCR7+CD27+CD95- naive CD8+ T cells lacking CXCR3 (TNR3-). The chain has TRBV29-1 and TRBJ2-7; TCRdb designates TRBD1, a call that cannot be tested without DNA. Here the CDR3 reads CSVEPGDSYEQYF.